This T cell receptor beta chain is drawn from a study of CD8 T cells in Susac syndrome. Germline V gene data show CDR1 as SQVTM and CDR2 as ANQGSEA. Trimming shortened V by 3 bases and J by 0 bases, and 16 bases separated the two germline ends. The CDR3 runs 16 residues. Reverse transcription of about 0.5 to 1 ug RNA used random hexamers. Multiplex PCR with immunoSEQ amplified the TCR beta CDR3 across 54 Vbeta and 13 Jbeta. TCRdb recomputed calls from the immunoSEQ multiplex PCR reads with MiXCR, one row per CDR3 protein. The repertoire holds about 200,000 distinct CDR3 sequences, with under 95% as singletons. Sequencing of TCR beta was carried out in blood CD8+ and CD4+ T cells.

The sample comprised CD4+ T cells from PBMCs. V and J are TRBV29-1 and TRBJ2-3; D tentatively fits TRBD1 or TRBD2 (6 bases each). This TCR was sampled from a human donor in good health. CDR3: CSVDSGGHGSTDTQYF. In DNA form, the CDR3 reads TGCAGCGTTGATTCTGGGGGGCATGGAAGCACAGATACGCAGTATTTT.